This T cell receptor (beta chain) was recorded in a study of T-cell memory formation after mild COVID-19. Findings of the study overall: Cross-reactive memory apparently joined, as some responding clones appeared in pre-infection memory. Of the contracting clones, CD4+ ones lay mainly in CM and EM, and CD8+ ones in EMRA.

TCRdb independently ran MiXCR on the 5' RACE reads; one entry per CDR3 protein. The sample holds about 160,000 distinct CDR3 sequences, 25% to 40% seen once. This clonotype was found many times. Antigen: not known. The CDR3 totals 13 residues. The J segment lost 3 bases and the V segment lost 5 bases, leaving 2 bases of the junction unmatched. The chain carries TRBV12-3 or TRBV12-4 and TRBJ2-5; TRBD2 matches at 8 bases. This sequence was found in an adult woman who had mild COVID-19 (a few samples of this study predate the infection). Cell type and time point are not known. The sequenced sample was PBMCs or a T cell subset sorted from them (not recorded which). CDR3: CASSLSGEETQYF. CDR3 DNA sequence: TGTGCCAGCAGTCTTAGCGGGGAAGAGACCCAGTACTTC.